The T cell receptor beta chain under discussion was sequenced for a study of T cells in Graves' hyperthyroidism and ophthalmopathy. Amplified regions were TCR beta CDR3 sequences from RNA transcripts. In the first-round RT-PCR of the TCR CDR3, the HTBI primer set was used. TCRdb passed the multiplex PCR reads through MiXCR, listing each CDR3 protein once. The sample comprises approximately 630,000 distinct CDR3 sequences, around 16% of which are singletons, and 3.8% rests with the top ten. The CDR3 contains 16 residues. V was pared by 2 bases and J by 1 base, with 12 bases between. The germline V gene has CDR1 MDHEN and CDR2 SYDVKM. Clinical symptoms, serum thyroxine and TRAb, thyroid ultrasound and orbital computed tomography were used for the diagnoses. The PBMCs were sourced from fresh peripheral blood (about 9.6 ml). This clonotype was observed many times.

The sequencing input was blood. The rearrangement uses TRBV28 and TRBJ1-5; unclear D gene. The receptor was derived from a woman in her twenties or thirties with Graves' hyperthyroidism. In nucleotides, the CDR3 is TGTGCCAGCAGTTTAAGCGACACCTTAAGCAATCAGCCCCAGCATTTT. It codes for CASSLSDTLSNQPQHF.